These 16 T cell receptor delta chains came from one sample sequenced in a study of gamma-delta T cells after stem cell transplantation. TCRdb fed the RT-PCR reads to CATT. The data show about 15,000 delta-chain clones, about 8.6% seen once. Material: gamma-delta T cells. These receptors were collected from a human donor. It is not recorded whose cells these are; they may come from a transplant donor.

Regarding this clone: Translating this DNA gives a protein that differs at residue 3 from the TCRdb one, which belongs to a much larger clone; a read error is likely, and the protein shown is this translation. The J gene is TRDJ2, the V gene TRDV1, with D maybe TRDD1 (6 bases). Looked up from germline, CDR1 is TSWWSYY and CDR2 is QGS. Deletions cut 10 bases from V and 3 bases from J, with 30 bases between. This CDR3 is built from 19 residues. CDR3 DNA sequence: TGTGCTCCTGCCAAAATAGGGACCCGTAGTGTTGGGGTGACAGCACAACTCTTCTTT. Its protein product is CAPAKIGTRSVGVTAQLFF.

This clone has a handful of counts. TCRdb's protein, taken from a much larger clone, differs from this DNA's translation at residue 3, likely owing to a read error; the protein displayed comes from the DNA. The gene calls are TRDV1 and TRDJ1; 8 nucleotides line up with TRDD3. Germline CDR1 and CDR2: TSWWSYY and QGS. The length of the CDR3 is 22 residues. The CDR3 reads CAVGEGVPIRGIREKNTDKLIF. CDR3 nucleotide sequence: TGTGCTGTTGGGGAGGGGGTTCCTATTCGAGGGATACGCGAGAAAAACACCGATAAACTCATCTTT.

This clone was recorded a few times. Only one base separates this from a far larger clonotype, so it likely reflects a read error. The sample contains more than one DNA sequence encoding this CDR3. The gene calls are TRDV2 and TRDJ3, with D possibly TRDD3 on 5 matching bases. Germline V CDR1 and CDR2: GEAIGNYY, EKD. The CDR3 consists of 18 residues. CDR3 protein: CACDISLSGSWDTRQMFF. The CDR3 nucleotides read TGTGCCTGTGACATTTCACTCTCCGGCTCCTGGGACACCCGTCAGATGTTTTTC.

This clone was picked up a small number of times. The translation of this DNA and the TCRdb protein of a much larger clone differ at residue 3, probably owing to a read error; the protein shown here is translated from the DNA. The chain carries TRDV2 and TRDJ3; D ambiguous. The CDR3 loop spans 19 amino acids. Germline V gene sequence: CDR1 GEAIGNYY, CDR2 EKD. The CDR3 loop is CARDTVEESSSWDTRQMFF. DNA for the CDR3: TGTGCCCGTGACACCGTCGAGGAATCCAGCTCCTGGGACACCCGACAGATGTTTTTC.

This clone was seen more than once but under ten times. The protein recorded in TCRdb matches a much larger clone and deviates from this DNA's translation at residue 3, suggesting a read error; the protein here is obtained by translating the DNA. V is TRDV2 and J is TRDJ1; TRDD3 might be the D (7 bases). This CDR3 comprises 20 residues. The germline CDR1 and CDR2 sequences are GEAIGNYY and EKD. The CDR3 sequence is CAWDTVPSNWGSENGDKLIF. CDR3 nucleotide sequence: TGTGCCTGGGACACCGTTCCTTCCAACTGGGGATCGGAAAACGGCGATAAACTCATCTTT.

This clone was recorded a few times. This likely came from a read error, as a far larger clone is one base away. This specimen includes other DNA sequences encoding the same CDR3. The chain recombines TRDV2 with TRDJ3; 9 nucleotides agree with TRDD3. There are 20 residues in the CDR3. Germline-derived CDR1 and CDR2 are GEAIGNYY and EKD. The CDR3 region has the DNA TGTGCATGTGACACGATCAGGGGGATACTTGATACCTGGGACACCCGACAGATGTTTTTC. Translation: CACDTIRGILDTWDTRQMFF.

There are many counts of this clone. TCRdb shows a much larger clone's protein in place of this DNA's translation, and the two differ at residue 3, likely through a read error; the protein shown is translated from the DNA. The rearrangement joins TRDV2 to TRDJ1; a weak D match, TRDD3 (6 bases). Germline CDR1 reads GEAIGNYY; CDR2 reads EKD. The CDR3 extends over 14 amino acids. CDR3 sequence reads: CAYDTVSGERELIF. For the CDR3, the DNA is TGTGCCTATGACACCGTGTCGGGGGAGAGGGAACTCATCTTT.

As for this clone: The mismatch at residue 11 between this DNA's translation and the TCRdb protein of a much larger clone likely reflects a read error; the protein shown is translated from the DNA. The chain employs TRDV2 and TRDJ1; 12 bases map to TRDD3. Trimming cost V 0 bases and J 4 bases; bases outside gene matches: 5. The CDR3 length is 16 residues. CDR1 GEAIGNYY and CDR2 EKD come from the germline V gene. The CDR3 loop is CACDTVLGDTLDKLIF. The CDR3 DNA reads TGTGCCTGTGACACCGTTCTGGGGGATACGCTCGATAAACTCATCTTT.

Many counts were recorded for this clone. A single base is all that separates this from a far larger clone, so a read error is likely. Within the sample, other DNA sequences also encode this same CDR3. V usage is TRDV1 and J usage is TRDJ1; TRDD3 matches at 12 bases. The CDR3 is 19 residues long. Germline trimming cut 0 bases from V and 5 bases from J; bases unmatched to any gene: 13. Germline assignment: CDR1 TSWWSYY and CDR2 QGS. The CDR3 is CALGELEPPDWGIQDKLIF. For the CDR3, the DNA is TGTGCTCTTGGGGAACTGGAGCCCCCCGACTGGGGGATACAGGATAAACTCATCTTT.

Comments on this clone: It differs at one base from a far larger clone, so likely a read error. Distinct nucleotide sequences in the sample also encode this CDR3. This chain connects TRDV2 to TRDJ1; 10 bases fit TRDD3. The CDR3 length is 18 residues. J was trimmed by 2 bases and V by 0 bases; bases with no gene match: 11. The germline V gene has CDR1 GEAIGNYY and CDR2 EKD. In nucleotides, the CDR3 is TGTGCCTGTGACACCAGAAAGTTACGGGGGGATACGACCGATAAACTCATCTTT. Translating it yields CACDTRKLRGDTTDKLIF.

This clone was recorded a few times. For this DNA, TCRdb reports the protein of a much larger clone, which diverges at residue 10, most likely from a read error; the protein presented here is translated directly from the DNA. J is TRDJ1 and V is TRDV2; 11 nucleotides line up with TRDD3. This CDR3 has 16 residues. The V gene's germline CDR1 is GEAIGNYY and CDR2 EKD. V shed 0 bases, J shed 3 bases, and the junction held 5 bases outside the gene matches. CDR3 loop: CACDTVGGYESDKLIF. The CDR3 region has the DNA TGTGCCTGTGACACCGTTGGGGGATACGAGTCCGATAAACTCATCTTT.

This clone was found a few times. The protein given by TCRdb reflects a much larger clone and differs at residue 3 from this DNA's translation, likely from a read error; the protein shown is the DNA's translation. V gene TRDV2 combines with J gene TRDJ1, with D perhaps TRDD3 (6 bases). This CDR3 region has 17 residues. Germline CDR1 GEAIGNYY, CDR2 EKD. This chain's CDR3 is CAGDTVGDLAYTDKLIF. For the CDR3, the DNA is TGTGCCGGTGACACAGTCGGGGATCTGGCCTACACCGATAAACTCATCTTT.

About this clone: An end of the junction differs from the germline gene, which may be a read error. DNA for the CDR3: TGTGCCTGTGACACCGTCCCTGGGGGATACAACGGGACTTCTTACACCGCTAAACTCATCTTT. This sequence encodes CACDTVPGGYNGTSYTAKLIF. This chain connects TRDV2 to TRDJ1, with 11 bases that match TRDD3. The CDR3 extends over 21 amino acids. CDR1 is GEAIGNYY, CDR2 EKD, per germline.

The rearrangement joins TRDV1 to TRDJ1, with 7 bases fitting TRDD2. Trimming took 1 base from V and 7 from J; bases not matched to a gene: 21. This CDR3 has 19 residues. The germline V gene has CDR1 TSWWSYY and CDR2 QGS. The CDR3, as DNA: TGTGCTCTTGGGGAACCGAGCCCTTCCTCCGGATATCGTCGTCCTAAACTCATCTTT. It specifies CALGEPSPSSGYRRPKLIF.

There are many counts of this clone. This likely came from a read error, as a far larger clone is one base away. This sample also contains other DNA sequences that code for the same CDR3. This rearrangement joins TRDV2 to TRDJ1; TRDD3 agrees at 12 bases. CDR1 GEAIGNYY and CDR2 EKD come from the germline V gene. CDR3 length equals 21 residues. The CDR3 loop is CACDTVTGGYNGTSYTDKLIF. In DNA, the CDR3 is TGTGCCTGTGACACCGTCACTGGGGGATACAACGGGACTTCGTACACCGATAAGCTCATCTTT.

This chain links TRDV1 with TRDJ1; D unclear. With 10 bases removed from V and 3 bases from J, the gap between germline ends came to 27 bases. Germline loops: CDR1 TSWWSYY, CDR2 QGS. This CDR3 region has 17 residues. The CDR3 reads CARVKRTTFRAADKLIF. The CDR3 DNA is TGTGCTCGTGTGAAACGAACCACATTTCGGGCTGCCGATAAACTCATCTTT.